This T cell receptor (beta chain) comes out of a study of PD-L1 blockade in urothelial cancer. Whole-study context: Patients commenced atezolizumab at some point between 2014 and 2015, and it was given at 1,200 mg intravenously every 3 weeks.

This sample's time point: peripheral blood 6 weeks after treatment start. Germline CDR1 SGDLS, CDR2 YYNGEE. The CDR3 sequence is 15 residues long. The V and J ends lost 0 bases and 6 bases respectively, with 15 bases between them. The assay was immunoSEQ multiplex PCR, and TCRdb's table has in-frame clones only and misses some. The sample shows roughly 120,000 clones, approximately 90% of them seen only once. This clone has only one observation. The chain combines TRBV9 with TRBJ1-2; tentatively, D is TRBD1 (5 bases). Sequencing was performed on PBMCs, taken around atezolizumab (anti-PD-L1) treatment. The sequence was collected from a man aged 55 to 70 with urothelial cancer. The CDR3 protein is CASSVGQRGENGYTF. The CDR3, as DNA: TGTGCCAGCAGCGTAGGTCAAAGGGGCGAGAATGGCTACACCTTC. The full variable domain, its missing parts supplied by reference TRBV9 and TRBJ1-2, is DSGVTQTPKHLITATGQRVTLRCSPRSGDLSVYWYQQSLDQGLQFLIQYYNGEERAKGNILERFSAQQFPDLHSELNLSSLELGDSALYFCASSVGQRGENGYTFGSGTRLTVV.